Following are 21 T cell receptor beta chains from one sample sequenced in a study of control samples from healthy donors and cancer patients. Data came from immunoSEQ multiplex PCR; TCRdb stores just in-frame clones and leaves some out. The data hold 250,000 to 300,000 clones, with about 80% observed a single time. The specimen was PBMCs. Every receptor here comes from a woman aged 60-75 years with lung cancer.

This rearrangement joins TRBV21-1 to TRBJ2-7. TRBV21-1 is given as a pseudogene. This CDR3 has 12 amino acids. CDR3 region: CASSKCAYEQYF. CDR3 nucleotides: TGTGCCAGCAGCAAATGTGCCTACGAGCAGTACTTC.

The chain is built from TRBV5-1 and TRBJ1-1; 7 nucleotides align to TRBD1. This CDR3 contains 14 residues. Germline values: CDR1 SGHRS, CDR2 YFSETQ. V lost 3 bases and J lost 3; bases outside the gene matches: 5. DNA for the CDR3: TGCGCCAGCAGCTCGACAGGGCTGGACACTGAAGCTTTCTTT. Translated, it gives CASSSTGLDTEAFF.

V is TRBV6-2 or TRBV6-3 and J is TRBJ1-2; D is undetermined. Germline V gene lookup returns CDR1 MNHEY and CDR2 SVGEGT. The CDR3 has 13 residues. The ends were cut back, 6 bases at V and 4 bases at J, with 12 bases in the middle. The CDR3 DNA reads TGTGCCAGCAGCGCCCGGAGAATCTATGGCTACACCTTC. Translated: CASSARRIYGYTF.

The DNA of the CDR3 is TGTGCCAGCAGCCCACCGACAGGGGTGGGCACTGAAGCTTTCTTT. It encodes CASSPPTGVGTEAFF. The V and J genes are TRBV11-2 and TRBJ1-1; 8 bases fit TRBD1. V was clipped by 5 bases and J by 4 bases; unmatched bases: 9. The germline CDR1 and CDR2 sequences are SGHAT and FQNNGV. The CDR3 is made up of 15 amino acids. The full variable domain, rest sourced from reference TRBV11-2 and TRBJ1-1, is EAGVAQSPRYKIIEKRQSVAFWCNPISGHATLYWYQQILGQGPKLLIQFQNNGVVDDSQLPKDRFSAERLKGVDSTLKIQPAKLEDSAVYLCASSPPTGVGTEAFFGQGTRLTVV.

This clone has just one count. The chain couples TRBV7-2 to TRBJ1-1; 11 nucleotides match TRBD1. This CDR3 has 16 residues. V trimming: 8 bases; J trimming: 4 bases; junction bases outside the gene matches: 12. Germline CDR1 and CDR2: SGHTA and FQGNSA. The CDR3: CASLRDRGTRSTEAFF. In nucleotides, the CDR3 is TGTGCCAGCCTAAGGGACAGGGGGACCCGAAGCACTGAAGCTTTCTTT.

V and J are TRBV12-5 and TRBJ1-5; 8 nucleotides line up with TRBD1. The CDR3 is made up of 16 amino acids. Germline V gene sequence: CDR1 LGHNT, CDR2 FRNRAP. Unmatched junction bases numbered 10, after V lost 5 bases and J lost 4 bases. The CDR3 here is CASGTGAGGENQPQHF. The DNA of the CDR3 is TGTGCTAGTGGTACTGGGGCAGGGGGCGAGAATCAGCCCCAGCATTTT.

Note on this clone: Other DNA sequences from this sample encode an identical CDR3 as well. The gene calls are TRBV18 and TRBJ1-1; TRBD1 aligns across 10 bases. The CDR3 is made up of 13 amino acids. In germline, CDR1 is KGHSH, CDR2 LQKENI. Trimming at V came to 3 bases and at J to 5 bases, leaving 0 bases not matched to a gene. The chain's CDR3 is CASSPGQGTEAFF. CDR3 nucleotide sequence: TGTGCCAGCTCACCGGGACAGGGGACTGAAGCTTTCTTT.

The rearrangement joins TRBV7-8 to TRBJ1-3; tentative D call: TRBD1 (5 bases). Per the germline V gene, CDR1 is SGHVS and CDR2 is FQNEAQ. V shed 5 bases and J shed 3 bases, with 14 bases lying between them. The CDR3 sequence is 15 residues long. The CDR3 loop reads CASSRGDSDGNTIYF. Written as DNA, the CDR3 is TGTGCCAGCAGCCGAGGGGATTCTGATGGAAACACCATATATTTT.

This chain connects TRBV12-3 or TRBV12-4 to TRBJ1-3; D is unclear. The ends were cut back, 6 bases at V and 1 base at J, with 7 bases in the middle. The length of the CDR3 is 13 residues. The CDR3 DNA sequence: TGTGCCAGCAGATCCTATTCTGGAAACACCATATATTTT. Translating gives CASRSYSGNTIYF.

V usage is TRBV6-5 and J usage is TRBJ1-6; D unresolved. The CDR3 runs 14 residues. Looked up from germline, CDR1 is MNHEY and CDR2 is SVGAGI. The V end was cut by 6 bases, the J end by 9 bases, with 15 bases between. The CDR3 is CASSRTESGSPLHF. The DNA for the CDR3 is TGTGCCAGCAGCCGGACCGAGTCAGGTTCACCCCTCCACTTT.

The rearrangement uses TRBV9 and TRBJ2-2, with a weak D call TRBD1 (5 bases). Between the trimmed V and J ends, which lost 3 bases and 0 bases, there was a span of 6 bases. In germline, CDR1 is SGDLS, CDR2 YYNGEE. This CDR3 has 14 residues. The CDR3 sequence is CASSDRSNTGELFF. The DNA for the CDR3 is TGTGCCAGCAGCGACAGGTCGAACACCGGGGAGCTGTTTTTT.

In nucleotides, the CDR3 is TGTGCCAGCAGCTACGGCAGCACAGATACGCAGTATTTT. It specifies CASSYGSTDTQYF. The chain uses TRBV5-6 and TRBJ2-3; D is undetermined. The CDR3 runs 13 residues. The V end was cut by 3 bases, the J end by 0 bases, with 5 bases between. Germline CDR1 and CDR2: SGHDT and YYEEEE.

This clone was detected a few times. V and J are TRBV5-4 and TRBJ2-1, with a weak D call TRBD1 (6 bases). The germline V and J ends were trimmed by 4 bases and 7 bases, with 9 bases remaining between them. The CDR3 extends over 12 amino acids. Looked up from germline, CDR1 is SGHNT and CDR2 is YYREEE (reference sequence). The CDR3 region has the DNA TGTGCCAGCAGCCGCCAGGGGAATGAGCAGTTCTTC. This encodes CASSRQGNEQFF.

The CDR3: CASSQELENTEAFF. CDR3 DNA: TGTGCCAGCAGCCAAGAGCTCGAAAACACTGAAGCTTTCTTT. The rearrangement links TRBV3-1 (or the pseudogene TRBV3-2) to TRBJ1-1; D is unclear. V lost 0 bases and J 2 bases, leaving 7 bases between the germline ends. This CDR3 has 14 residues. Looked up from germline, CDR1 is LGHDT and CDR2 is YNNKEL (reference sequence).

V usage is TRBV6-5 and J usage is TRBJ2-7; 7 nucleotides align to TRBD1. The CDR3 spans 14 residues. CDR1 MNHEY and CDR2 SVGAGI come from the germline V gene. Trimming removed 7 bases from V and 0 bases from J; junction bases left unmatched: 6. The chain's CDR3 is CASTSTGPSYEQYF. The CDR3, as DNA: TGTGCCAGCACTTCGACAGGGCCCTCCTACGAGCAGTACTTC.

The chain couples TRBV18 to TRBJ2-5; 8 bases are shared with TRBD1. The CDR3 loop spans 15 amino acids. Per the germline V gene, CDR1 is KGHSH and CDR2 is LQKENI. V shed 5 bases, J shed 5 bases, and the junction held 10 bases outside the gene matches. The CDR3 reads CASSNIRTGRETQYF. For the CDR3, the DNA is TGTGCCAGCTCAAATATACGGACAGGGCGCGAGACCCAGTACTTC.

The chain combines TRBV4-1 with TRBJ2-5; 9 bases are shared with TRBD2. The length of the CDR3 is 16 residues. The V gene's germline CDR1 is MGHRA and CDR2 YSYEKL. V was clipped by 4 bases and J by 3 bases; unmatched bases: 9. The DNA of the CDR3 is TGCGCCAGCAGCCGAACACGACTAGCGGACAAAGAGACCCAGTACTTC. It encodes CASSRTRLADKETQYF.

This sequence joins TRBV7-9 and TRBJ2-7; TRBD1 agrees at 8 bases. Per germline, CDR1 SEHNR and CDR2 FQNEAQ (reference sequence). With V trimmed by 6 bases and J by 0 bases, 7 bases remained unmatched. The CDR3 has 15 residues. The CDR3 region has the DNA TGTGCCAGCAGTCACACCAGGGGGCTCTCCTACGAGCAGTACTTC. Its protein product is CASSHTRGLSYEQYF.

The CDR3 DNA reads TGTGCCAGCAGCGTAGGAATGACAGTCTACAACAATGAGCAGTTCTTC. Protein sequence: CASSVGMTVYNNEQFF. The chain carries TRBV9 and TRBJ2-1; D might be TRBD1 (5 bases). There are 16 residues in the CDR3. Looked up from germline, CDR1 is SGDLS and CDR2 is YYNGEE. V lost 0 bases and J lost 5, with 15 bases in between.

The rearrangement links TRBV4-1 to TRBJ2-2; 8 nucleotides match TRBD2. J lost 0 bases, V lost 2 bases, and 2 bases had no gene match. This CDR3 is 16 amino acids long. Germline V gene lookup returns CDR1 MGHRA and CDR2 YSYEKL. This CDR3 reads CASSQWRGANTGELFF. CDR3 DNA sequence: TGCGCCAGCAGCCAATGGCGGGGGGCGAACACCGGGGAGCTGTTTTTT.

V and J are TRBV9 and TRBJ2-7, with D hard to call. Germline loops: CDR1 SGDLS, CDR2 YYNGEE. This CDR3 region has 14 residues. The germline V and J ends were trimmed by 1 base and 2 bases, with 10 bases remaining between them. The CDR3, as DNA: TGTGCCAGCAGCGTACGGGTACAGCCCTACGAGCAGTACTTC. The encoded protein is CASSVRVQPYEQYF.